A selection of T cell receptor beta chains follows, all from one sample in a study of blood T cell repertoires in COVID-19. The method was immunoSEQ multiplex PCR; TCRdb's version includes in-frame clones alone and lacks a portion of them. The repertoire holds some 150,000 clones, around 78% seen once, with approximately 4.5% in the top ten. The specimen sequenced was peripheral blood. The receptors come from a woman over 75 with active or convalescent COVID-19. Both conserved end residues are part of each CDR3. The order of the fields is V gene, clone size, J gene, D gene, CDR3 protein, CDR3 DNA. D genes are given only for firm matches. Expanded clones are given a class, and other clones once, few, many or no size at all.

V gene: TRBV6-6
clone size: .
J gene: TRBJ1-6
D gene: TRBD1
CDR3 protein: CASFESGTVHF
CDR3 DNA: TGTGCCAGCTTCGAGTCCGGGACAGTACACTTT

V gene: TRBV12-3/TRBV12-4
clone size: .
J gene: TRBJ2-1
D gene: .
CDR3 protein: CASGWSPYNEQFF
CDR3 DNA: TGTGCCTCCGGTTGGTCTCCCTACAATGAGCAGTTCTTC

V gene: TRBV7-9
clone size: .
J gene: TRBJ1-4
D gene: TRBD1
CDR3 protein: CASSLLGQGFIATNEKLFF
CDR3 DNA: TGTGCCAGCAGCCTTCTCGGACAGGGTTTTATTGCAACTAATGAAAAACTGTTTTTT

V gene: TRBV7-9
clone size: .
J gene: TRBJ1-2
D gene: TRBD1
CDR3 protein: CASSLALLTGSVPLDGYTF
CDR3 DNA: TGTGCCAGCAGCTTAGCGCTTTTGACAGGGAGCGTCCCGCTGGATGGCTACACCTTC

V gene: TRBV19
clone size: .
J gene: TRBJ1-5
D gene: .
CDR3 protein: CASSIVQGRGDQPQHF
CDR3 DNA: TGTGCCAGTAGTATAGTCCAGGGGCGGGGGGATCAGCCCCAGCATTTT

V gene: TRBV7-9
clone size: .
J gene: TRBJ1-2
D gene: .
CDR3 protein: CASSSLAGGYGYTF
CDR3 DNA: TGTGCCAGCAGCTCACTGGCGGGGGGATATGGCTACACCTTC

V gene: TRBV7-2
clone size: .
J gene: TRBJ2-2
D gene: TRBD2
CDR3 protein: CASREAASGGTGELFF
CDR3 DNA: TGTGCCAGCAGGGAGGCGGCTAGCGGGGGCACCGGGGAGCTGTTTTTT

V gene: TRBV16
clone size: few
J gene: TRBJ1-2
D gene: .
CDR3 protein: CASSQFTGETNYGYTF
CDR3 DNA: TGTGCCAGCAGCCAATTCACGGGGGAGACTAACTATGGCTACACCTTC

V gene: TRBV25-1
clone size: .
J gene: TRBJ2-7
D gene: TRBD2
CDR3 protein: CATAGLAVYEQYF
CDR3 DNA: TGTGCCACCGCGGGACTAGCGGTTTACGAGCAGTACTTC

V gene: TRBV14
clone size: few
J gene: TRBJ1-3
D gene: .
CDR3 protein: CASSQEVSVGNTIYF
CDR3 DNA: TGTGCCAGCAGCCAAGAAGTAAGCGTTGGAAACACCATATATTTT

V gene: TRBV6-1
clone size: .
J gene: TRBJ2-7
D gene: .
CDR3 protein: CASSETDSHYEQYF
CDR3 DNA: TGTGCCAGCAGTGAAACGGACAGCCACTACGAGCAGTACTTC

V gene: TRBV30
clone size: .
J gene: TRBJ1-3
D gene: TRBD1
CDR3 protein: CAWSDRLFRGLGGNTIYF
CDR3 DNA: TGTGCCTGGAGTGACCGACTATTCAGGGGGCTTGGTGGAAACACCATATATTTT

V gene: TRBV20-1
clone size: .
J gene: TRBJ2-1
D gene: TRBD2
CDR3 protein: CSASGGGPYNEQFF
CDR3 DNA: TGCAGTGCTAGTGGGGGGGGACCCTACAATGAGCAGTTCTTC

V gene: TRBV28
clone size: .
J gene: TRBJ1-3
D gene: .
CDR3 protein: CASTLDSSGNTIYF
CDR3 DNA: TGTGCCAGCACCCTCGACAGCTCTGGAAACACCATATATTTT

V gene: TRBV7-9
clone size: .
J gene: TRBJ2-3
D gene: TRBD1
CDR3 protein: CASSAGTVSTDTQYF
CDR3 DNA: TGTGCCAGCAGCGCTGGGACAGTCAGCACAGATACGCAGTATTTT

V gene: TRBV6-5
clone size: .
J gene: TRBJ2-7
D gene: .
CDR3 protein: CAPSSLSYEQYF
CDR3 DNA: TGTGCCCCCAGTTCACTCTCCTACGAGCAGTACTTC

V gene: TRBV15
clone size: .
J gene: TRBJ1-5
D gene: .
CDR3 protein: CATSRDGGAHQPQHF
CDR3 DNA: TGTGCCACCAGCAGAGATGGGGGGGCGCATCAGCCCCAGCATTTT

V gene: TRBV4-3
clone size: .
J gene: TRBJ2-7
D gene: .
CDR3 protein: CASSQPILGGAEQYF
CDR3 DNA: TGCGCCAGCAGCCAACCCATTCTGGGGGGGGCCGAGCAGTACTTC

V gene: TRBV10-3
clone size: once
J gene: TRBJ2-1
D gene: .
CDR3 protein: CAISEDGGSYNEQFF
CDR3 DNA: TGTGCCATCAGCGAAGACGGAGGCTCCTACAATGAGCAGTTCTTC

V gene: TRBV12-2
clone size: .
J gene: TRBJ1-3
D gene: .
CDR3 protein: CAGRGRGTGRTPSGNTIYF
CDR3 DNA: TGTGCAGGTCGCGGGAGGGGGACAGGGCGTACCCCCTCTGGAAACACCATATATTTT

V gene: TRBV14
clone size: .
J gene: TRBJ1-2
D gene: TRBD1
CDR3 protein: CASSLGRFGTEHGYTF
CDR3 DNA: TGTGCCAGCAGCCTGGGGCGTTTTGGGACAGAACATGGCTACACCTTC

V gene: TRBV15
clone size: .
J gene: TRBJ2-7
D gene: TRBD2
CDR3 protein: CATSRTSGGTEQYF
CDR3 DNA: TGTGCCACCAGCAGAACTAGCGGGGGGACCGAGCAGTACTTC

V gene: TRBV6-2/TRBV6-3
clone size: .
J gene: TRBJ2-2
D gene: .
CDR3 protein: CASSYFRDTGELFF
CDR3 DNA: TGTGCCAGCAGTTATTTTCGGGACACCGGGGAGCTGTTTTTT

V gene: TRBV19
clone size: .
J gene: TRBJ2-7
D gene: .
CDR3 protein: CASSTRRGGYEQYF
CDR3 DNA: TGTGCCAGTAGTACCAGAAGGGGAGGCTACGAGCAGTACTTC

V gene: TRBV7-2
clone size: .
J gene: TRBJ2-3
D gene: TRBD2
CDR3 protein: CASSLKGTSGGTTDTQYF
CDR3 DNA: TGTGCCAGCAGCTTAAAGGGGACTAGCGGGGGGACCACAGATACGCAGTATTTT

V gene: TRBV10-2
clone size: .
J gene: TRBJ2-1
D gene: .
CDR3 protein: CASSQTNNEQFF
CDR3 DNA: TGCGCCAGCAGTCAAACAAACAATGAGCAGTTCTTC

V gene: TRBV14
clone size: .
J gene: TRBJ2-7
D gene: .
CDR3 protein: CASSRLGPYEQYF
CDR3 DNA: TGTGCCAGCAGCCGACTTGGTCCCTACGAGCAGTACTTC

V gene: TRBV7-9
clone size: .
J gene: TRBJ1-1
D gene: .
CDR3 protein: CASSPSGGTEAFF
CDR3 DNA: TGTGCCAGCAGTCCTTCAGGTGGGACTGAAGCTTTCTTT

V gene: TRBV7-6
clone size: once
J gene: TRBJ1-4
D gene: .
CDR3 protein: CASSSPRGGYEKLFF
CDR3 DNA: TGTGCCAGCAGCTCTCCCCGGGGAGGGTATGAAAAACTGTTTTTT

V gene: TRBV27
clone size: few
J gene: TRBJ1-2
D gene: .
CDR3 protein: CASSLQGNYGYTF
CDR3 DNA: TGTGCCAGCAGTTTACAGGGGAACTATGGCTACACCTTC

V gene: TRBV21-1
clone size: .
J gene: TRBJ1-1
D gene: .
CDR3 protein: CASSPPGVPMNTEAFF
CDR3 DNA: TGTGCCAGCAGCCCACCGGGGGTTCCGATGAACACTGAAGCTTTCTTT

V gene: TRBV10-3
clone size: few
J gene: TRBJ1-3
D gene: .
CDR3 protein: CAIRDSSGNTIYF
CDR3 DNA: TGTGCCATCAGGGACAGCTCTGGAAACACCATATATTTT

V gene: TRBV5-6
clone size: .
J gene: TRBJ2-5
D gene: TRBD1
CDR3 protein: CASSFLGTGKETQYF
CDR3 DNA: TGTGCCAGCAGCTTTTTGGGGACAGGGAAAGAGACCCAGTACTTC

V gene: TRBV2
clone size: .
J gene: TRBJ1-4
D gene: TRBD1
CDR3 protein: CASNIIGTGNEKLFF
CDR3 DNA: TGTGCCAGCAACATCATCGGGACAGGGAACGAAAAACTGTTTTTT

V gene: TRBV9
clone size: .
J gene: TRBJ2-7
D gene: .
CDR3 protein: CASSVGQGRIPYEQYF
CDR3 DNA: TGTGCCAGCAGCGTAGGTCAGGGTCGGATTCCCTACGAGCAGTACTTC

V gene: TRBV12-3/TRBV12-4
clone size: .
J gene: TRBJ2-7
D gene: .
CDR3 protein: CASSLGVGYEQYF
CDR3 DNA: TGTGCCAGCAGTTTAGGCGTCGGTTACGAGCAGTACTTC

V gene: TRBV18
clone size: .
J gene: TRBJ1-5
D gene: TRBD1
CDR3 protein: CASSPTGVQPQHF
CDR3 DNA: TGTGCCAGCTCACCGACAGGGGTTCAGCCCCAGCATTTT

V gene: TRBV5-4
clone size: .
J gene: TRBJ2-1
D gene: .
CDR3 protein: CASMSAGLAIRAYNEQFF
CDR3 DNA: TGTGCCAGCATGTCGGCAGGGCTAGCGATACGCGCCTACAATGAGCAGTTCTTC

V gene: TRBV5-1
clone size: .
J gene: TRBJ2-5
D gene: .
CDR3 protein: CASSIRLAGETQYF
CDR3 DNA: TGCGCCAGCAGTATCAGGCTAGCTGGGGAGACCCAGTACTTC

V gene: TRBV6-5
clone size: few
J gene: TRBJ1-1
D gene: TRBD1
CDR3 protein: CASRNPGQGVEAFF
CDR3 DNA: TGTGCCAGCAGGAATCCGGGACAGGGGGTTGAAGCTTTCTTT

V gene: TRBV28
clone size: .
J gene: TRBJ2-3
D gene: TRBD2
CDR3 protein: CASQTSTVLAGRTDTQYF
CDR3 DNA: TGTGCCAGCCAAACCTCAACGGTACTAGCGGGACGCACAGATACGCAGTATTTT

V gene: TRBV4-3
clone size: .
J gene: TRBJ2-1
D gene: .
CDR3 protein: CASSPDRWAARRNEQFF
CDR3 DNA: TGCGCCAGCAGCCCAGATCGGTGGGCAGCCCGCCGGAATGAGCAGTTCTTC